The next 23 T cell receptor beta chains were all read from a single sample in a study of T cells in Graves' hyperthyroidism and ophthalmopathy. Amplification yielded TCR beta CDR3 regions, with RNA transcripts as the source. HTBI primers were employed in a first-round RT-PCR of the TCR CDR3. TCRdb processed the multiplex PCR reads anew with MiXCR; each CDR3 protein has one entry. The sample contains 660,000 or so distinct CDR3 sequences, 45% of which appear only once. Specimen: peripheral blood or thyroid tissue (not recorded which). These receptors originate from an adult man with Graves' disease, either hyperthyroidism or ophthalmopathy (not recorded which).

Remarks on this clonotype: The junction departs from the called germline gene at one end, perhaps through a read error. The chain couples TRBV29-1 to TRBJ1-2; 8 bases are shared with TRBD1. In germline, CDR1 is SQVTM, CDR2 ANQGSEA. The CDR3 sequence is 17 residues long. CDR3 DNA: TGCAGCGTCGAAGACCGGACAGGGACCCTAGCGTACTATGGCTACACCTTC. It encodes CSVEDRTGTLAYYGYTF.

Comment on this clonotype: Germline is not matched at one junction end, which may reflect a read error. The rearrangement joins TRBV10-1 to TRBJ1-5; no reliable D call. The CDR3 extends over 14 amino acids. Germline CDR1 WNHNN, CDR2 SYGVQD (reference sequence). The CDR3 sequence is CASSPTRVNQPQHF. The CDR3 region has the DNA TGTGCCAGCTCACCAACCAGAGTCAATCAGCCCCAGCATTTT.

The chain employs TRBV7-9 and TRBJ1-6, with D hard to call. CDR1 and CDR2 from the germline V gene are SEHNR and FQNEAQ (reference sequence). The V end was cut by 1 base, the J end by 15 bases, with 19 bases between. The CDR3 has 15 residues. The CDR3 DNA reads as TGTGCCAGCAGCTTAGGTGACCGGCCCGCGAGGCTCCTCCACTTT. Protein sequence: CASSLGDRPARLLHF.

J is TRBJ2-7 and V is TRBV7-6; D remains unclear. Germline assignment: CDR1 SGHVS and CDR2 FNYEAQ. The CDR3 is 11 amino acids. The ends were cut back, 5 bases at V and 6 bases at J, with 8 bases in the middle. The CDR3 DNA is TGTGCCAGCAGCGTACCAGGCGAGCAGTACTTC. Its protein is CASSVPGEQYF.

This chain connects TRBV20-1 to TRBJ2-7, with D perhaps TRBD1 (6 bases). Trimming stripped 4 bases from V and 3 bases from J, with 7 bases between. Germline CDR1 is DFQATT and CDR2 is SNEGSKA (reference sequence). The CDR3 runs to 11 residues. The CDR3 protein is CSAKGDYEQYF. CDR3 bases: TGCAGTGCTAAGGGGGACTACGAGCAGTACTTC.

The CDR3 sequence is CASSYSSYNEQFF. The CDR3 region has the DNA TGTGCCAGCAGTTACTCTTCCTACAATGAGCAGTTCTTC. The genes are TRBV6-5 and TRBJ2-5; D not certain. The closer fit of TRBJ2-1 to the DNA end suggests the J call may be wrong. The CDR3 spans 13 residues. Germline-derived CDR1 and CDR2 are MNHEY and SVGAGI.

This clonotype was found a few times. The chain joins TRBV7-2 to TRBJ2-7; TRBD2 might be the D (6 bases). The CDR3 has 15 residues. Per the germline V gene, CDR1 is SGHTA and CDR2 is FQGNSA. V lost 2 bases and J lost 0, with 11 bases in between. In DNA form, the CDR3 reads TGTGCCAGCAGCTTATGGGCGGGAAGCTCCTACGAGCAGTACTTC. Translation gives CASSLWAGSSYEQYF.

This clonotype was seen a handful of times. The chain recombines TRBV20-1 with TRBJ1-1; 10 positions match TRBD1. The CDR3 runs 15 residues. The junction had 3 bases not matched to a gene; V was cut back by 1 base and J by 1 base. Germline loops: CDR1 DFQATT, CDR2 SNEGSKA (reference sequence). CDR3 in amino acids: CSARVGDRGNTEAFF. The CDR3 nucleotides are TGCAGTGCTAGAGTTGGGGACAGGGGGAACACTGAAGCTTTCTTT.

There are a few counts of this clonotype. V gene TRBV7-2 combines with J gene TRBJ1-1; D unresolved. Germline CDR1 and CDR2: SGHTA and FQGNSA. V lost 3 bases and J 3 bases, leaving 8 bases between the germline ends. The CDR3 consists of 13 residues. The DNA of the CDR3 is TGTGCCAGCAGCTTGTTCGGGGACACTGAAGCTTTCTTT. Protein sequence: CASSLFGDTEAFF.

This chain connects TRBV5-1 to TRBJ1-2; unclear D gene. CDR1 and CDR2 from the germline V gene are SGHRS and YFSETQ. The ends were cut back, 5 bases at V and 10 bases at J, with 18 bases in the middle. The CDR3 consists of 13 residues. The CDR3 DNA is TGCGCCAGCAGTTTCTCCCCCGCCGGCGACTACACCTTC. Protein sequence: CASSFSPAGDYTF.

This clonotype appeared many times. The V gene is TRBV29-1, the J gene TRBJ1-4; D unresolved. The V and J ends lost 1 base and 0 bases respectively, with 6 bases between them. The CDR3 consists of 14 residues. From germline, CDR1 is SQVTM and CDR2 ANQGSEA. DNA for the CDR3: TGCAGCGTTGAAGTCCTCACAACTAATGAAAAACTGTTTTTT. Translation: CSVEVLTTNEKLFF.

The chain recombines TRBV5-1 with TRBJ1-5; D is unclear. The V gene lost 3 bases and the J gene lost 6 bases, with 13 bases spanning the gap. The CDR3 runs 14 residues. Per the germline V gene, CDR1 is SGHRS and CDR2 is YFSETQ. CDR3 sequence (DNA): TGCGCCAGCAGCTCCGTGGAGGGCCGTCAGCCCCAGCATTTT. Its protein is CASSSVEGRQPQHF.

V is TRBV7-9 and J is TRBJ1-4; no reliable D call. V was shortened by 3 bases and J by 0 bases, with 11 bases between the two germline ends. The germline gives CDR1 SEHNR, CDR2 FQNEAQ (reference sequence). The CDR3 spans 16 residues. The CDR3 DNA reads TGTGCCAGCAGCTTGGACGAGGCTGCAACTAATGAAAAACTGTTTTTT. It codes for CASSLDEAATNEKLFF.

The sample holds many counts of this clonotype. The CDR3 bases are TGTGCCAGTAGTCCCCGACGGCAGGGTAGCAATCAGCCCCAGCATTTT. This translates into CASSPRRQGSNQPQHF. The genes are TRBV19 and TRBJ1-5, with TRBD1 as a possible D gene (5 bases). Trimming removed 5 bases at V and 0 bases at J, with 14 bases between. The CDR3 consists of 16 residues. From germline, CDR1 is LNHDA and CDR2 SQIVND (reference sequence).

The V and J genes are TRBV2 and TRBJ2-1; perhaps TRBD2 as D (5 bases). The CDR3 is 16 residues long. V was pared by 2 bases and J by 2 bases, with 13 bases between. From germline, CDR1 is SNHLY and CDR2 FYNNEI. This CDR3 is CASSERKADPYNEQFF. In DNA, the CDR3 is TGTGCCAGCAGTGAACGCAAAGCGGATCCCTACAATGAGCAGTTCTTC.

Ten or more counts support this clonotype. The chain uses TRBV10-3 and TRBJ1-4, with 10 bases lining up with TRBD1. The CDR3 covers 14 residues. V dropped 5 bases and J dropped 8; count of bases not matched to a gene: 5. CDR1 and CDR2 from the germline V gene are ENHRY and SYGVKD. The CDR3 nucleotides read TGTGCCATCAGTCGGACAGGGGGTGGAGAAAAACTGTTTTTT. It codes for CAISRTGGGEKLFF.

The J gene is TRBJ1-4, the V gene TRBV11-1; the D gene is possibly TRBD1 (6 bases). This CDR3 is built from 12 residues. In germline, CDR1 is SGHAT, CDR2 FQDESV (reference sequence). The CDR3 DNA reads as TGTGCTAGAGCCAGGGGAGGTGAAAAACTGTTTTTT. The encoded protein is CARARGGEKLFF.

V is TRBV20-1 and J is TRBJ1-2; D possibly corresponds to TRBD1 (6 bases). The V gene lost 2 bases and the J gene lost 5 bases, with 12 bases spanning the gap. The CDR3 is made up of 13 amino acids. Germline lookup yields CDR1 DFQATT and CDR2 SNEGSKA (reference sequence). Here the CDR3 reads CSARNQGRYGYTF. DNA of the CDR3: TGCAGTGCTAGAAACCAGGGGCGATATGGCTACACCTTC.

The table lists this clonotype with a count of one. V is TRBV29-1 and J is TRBJ1-4, with D maybe TRBD1 (6 bases). The germline V gene encodes CDR1 SQVTM and CDR2 ANQGSEA. This CDR3 spans 14 amino acids. V was cut by 4 bases and J by 3 bases, with 12 bases left in between. CDR3 sequence: CSVGTQGSNEKLFF. In DNA form, the CDR3 reads TGCAGCGTTGGGACACAGGGCTCTAATGAAAAACTGTTTTTT.

This clonotype was counted only a few times. The J gene is TRBJ1-4, the V gene TRBV11-2; 7 nucleotides agree with TRBD1. The germline gives CDR1 SGHAT, CDR2 FQNNGV. The CDR3 runs to 16 residues. The V and J ends lost 1 base and 3 bases, in that order; junction bases with no gene match: 5. CDR3 residues: CASSLGGTVANEKLFF. CDR3 DNA: TGTGCCAGCAGCTTAGGAGGGACAGTGGCTAATGAAAAACTGTTTTTT.

This clonotype appeared a single time. This may stem from a read error, because a much larger clone lies one nucleotide away. The rearrangement links TRBV6-1 to TRBJ1-3; the D gene is possibly TRBD1 (5 bases). From germline, CDR1 is MNHNS and CDR2 SASEGT. The CDR3 loop spans 13 amino acids. CDR3 in amino acids: CAGRQFSGNTIYF. CDR3 bases: TGTGCCGGCAGACAGTTCTCTGGAAACACCATATATTTT.

The gene calls are TRBV19 and TRBJ1-3, with TRBD1 matching over 7 bases. Germline loops: CDR1 LNHDA, CDR2 SQIVND (reference sequence). V dropped 6 bases and J dropped 4; count of bases not matched to a gene: 9. The CDR3 totals 15 residues. The CDR3 reads CASRPWQGVGNTIYF. CDR3 DNA: TGTGCCAGTAGACCCTGGCAGGGGGTCGGAAACACCATATATTTT.

This clonotype has just a few counts. The chain employs TRBV25-1 and TRBJ2-5; D possibly corresponds to TRBD1 (6 bases). The germline V gene has CDR1 MGHDK and CDR2 SYGVNS. The V end lost 3 bases, the J end lost 2 bases, and 13 bases lay between the germline ends. This CDR3 has 15 residues. The CDR3 nucleotides read TGTGCCAGCAGTGAGCGATGGACAGCTCAAGAGACCCAGTACTTC. Amino acid sequence: CASSERWTAQETQYF.